This TCR beta chain was captured in a study of response to subunit inactivated influenza vaccine. At least ten counts were recorded for this clonotype. Antigen unknown. The germline V gene has CDR1 ENHRY and CDR2 SYGVKD. The CDR3 is 14 residues long. The junction had 8 bases not matched to a gene; V was cut back by 6 bases and J by 5 bases. Study conclusions and caveats: The study's authors posited that every seasonal influenza vaccination enlists few new T cells.

TCRdb re-called the RT-PCR reads with MiXCR, one entry per CDR3 protein. Altogether about 480,000 distinct CDR3 sequences are present, 25% being singletons, with the ten largest covering around 2%. V is TRBV10-3 and J is TRBJ2-7, with TRBD1 matching over 9 bases. The sample here was CD4+ T cells sorted from PBMCs, taken more than 4 days after vaccination. This TCR was recovered from a man aged 50 to 59 who received an inactivated influenza vaccine. The CDR3 region has the DNA TGTGCCATCAGGGATCCGGGACAGGGTAACGAGCAGTACTTC. Its translation: CAIRDPGQGNEQYF.